The T cell receptor (beta chain) described here comes from a study of blood T cell repertoires in COVID-19 (dated by TCRdb to the early 2020s). Regarding the study in general: The collaborator samples originated in the United States, Italy and Spain and spanned the acute and convalescent phases of COVID-19. The material from the prospective study consisted of cDNA or gDNA derived from T cells, B-cell-depleted T cells, or PBMCs. Deeply sampled blood TCRbeta repertoires from subjects exposed to, actively infected with, or recovered from COVID-19 were included in the dataset. The repertoires were made available in a free public database intended to serve as a resource for research on the immune response to SARS-CoV-2. The samples were drawn from the first 160 participants of the ongoing ImmuneRACE study and from 950 to 1,500 subjects provided by 6 global collaborators. Sample metadata almost always included a de-identified subject ID, COVID-19 status, age in years and sex. Where available, HLA class I and class II types were taken from metadata supplied by the sample provider and were not determined by assay-based typing.

A remark on this clone: The target of this receptor is not known. Base quality data are lacking; no much larger clone is found one base away.

V is trimmed back by 4 bases and J by 4 bases, and the junction contains 10 bases that no gene match accounts for. Inclusive of the bounding cysteine and phenylalanine, the CDR3 is 16 residues long. Only the CDR3 region is kept as DNA, spanning 48 bases read in frame from base 1. Based on the germline V gene, the CDR1 and CDR2 sequences are SGHTA and FQGTGA. Each collaborating institution followed its own protocols to collect whole blood in K2EDTA tubes. For TCRbeta analysis, collaborators shipped samples in one of three forms: frozen whole blood, isolated PBMCs, or DNA extracted from either of those sample types. TCRbeta CDR3 regions were amplified from genomic DNA by means of the immunoSEQ Assay, a bias-controlled multiplex PCR. Turning to the authors' computational methods: Within the assay, amplification of reference gene primers was used to estimate how many nucleated cells each sample contained. To quantify the absolute abundance of each unique TCRbeta CDR3 rearrangement, sequence reads were collapsed and filtered. For each sample, productive Simpson clonality was calculated as the square root of Simpson's diversity index over productive rearrangements. The clones in this table, taken by TCRdb from immuneACCESS, are in-frame only. Not every clone is retained; where verified, under half of the shortfall comes from an unresolved V gene, and the cause of the rest is unknown. D and trimming come from the DNA, and the V and J calls and clone size come from that table. For this sample the table gives 200,000 or so clones, of which 79% were detected only once. Roughly a sixth of the sample is in the top ten clones.

What the authors observed across the whole study: The quantity of clinical and demographic metadata differed by source and by participant and was supplied without curation.

The clonotype comes from a man aged 55 to 69 with active or convalescent COVID-19. The sequenced sample was peripheral blood. The rearranged chain carries TRBV7-3 and TRBJ2-3; the central 8 bases match TRBD2. The CDR3: CASSSGGSWVADTQYF. The sequenced DNA is TGTGCCAGCAGCTCGGGGGGGTCCTGGGTGGCAGATACGCAGTATTTT.